Listed below are T cell receptor beta chains from one sample, sequenced in a study of OX40 agonist ivuxolimab in advanced cancers. Generated by immunoSEQ multiplex PCR, the TCRdb table keeps only in-frame clones and is missing some. The sample carries some 85,000 clones, about 88% recorded once. This specimen was CD4+ or CD8+ T cells sorted from blood, taken in a trial of the OX40 agonist ivuxolimab. Receptors originate from an adult with an advanced solid tumor such as melanoma, head and neck, liver or kidney cancer. Both conserved end residues are part of each CDR3. Each record gives: J gene, D gene, V gene, clone size, CDR3 protein, CDR3 DNA. The D gene is left open where the match is weak. Where a row states a size, it is once, few, many or the class of an expanded clone; other rows omit it.

TRBJ2-2 NA TRBV7-8 few CASSFTGRGVTGELFF TGTGCCAGCAGCTTCACCGGCAGGGGTGTCACCGGGGAGCTGTTTTTT
TRBJ2-1 NA TRBV6-1 NA CASSKEGGRSYNEQFF TGTGCCAGCAGTAAAGAGGGCGGACGCTCCTACAATGAGCAGTTCTTC
TRBJ2-2 NA TRBV27 NA CASSSVRSNTGELFF TGTGCCAGCAGTTCTGTACGGTCGAACACCGGGGAGCTGTTTTTT
TRBJ1-1 NA TRBV27 NA CASRPQEPNTEAFF TGTGCCAGCAGACCTCAGGAACCCAACACTGAAGCTTTCTTT
TRBJ1-1 TRBD1 TRBV6-5 NA CASSYSRTGEKAFF TGTGCCAGCAGTTACTCGAGGACAGGGGAAAAAGCTTTCTTT
TRBJ1-2 TRBD1 TRBV15 NA CATSRAPGQGTSGYTF TGTGCCACCAGCAGAGCCCCGGGACAGGGTACTTCTGGCTACACCTTC
TRBJ2-2 NA TRBV19 once CASSIDLRRGLPPGELFF TGTGCCAGTAGTATAGATCTGCGGAGGGGCCTTCCCCCCGGGGAGCTGTTTTTT
TRBJ1-4 NA TRBV10-3 NA CAISQGTATNEKLFF TGTGCCATCAGTCAAGGGACGGCAACTAATGAAAAACTGTTTTTT
TRBJ2-7 NA TRBV6-5 once CASRDPYEQYF TGTGCCAGCCGTGACCCCTACGAGCAGTACTTC
TRBJ2-1 NA TRBV18 few CASSGSDGEQFF TGTGCCAGCTCGGGTTCTGACGGTGAGCAGTTCTTC
TRBJ2-7 TRBD2 TRBV7-6 NA CASSLGILALEQYF TGTGCCAGCAGCTTAGGTATACTAGCGCTCGAGCAGTACTTC
TRBJ1-1 NA TRBV5-6 NA CASRDRRTEAFF TGTGCCAGCCGAGACCGGAGGACTGAAGCTTTCTTT
TRBJ1-1 TRBD1 TRBV9 NA CASSVTGDEAFF TGTGCCAGCAGCGTAACAGGGGATGAAGCTTTCTTT
TRBJ1-4 TRBD1 TRBV19 NA CASSSDRGRGEKLFF TGTGCCAGTAGTTCCGACAGGGGGCGCGGTGAAAAACTGTTTTTT
TRBJ2-5 NA TRBV6-6 NA CASSYGSGVETQYF TGTGCCAGCAGTTACGGGTCAGGGGTAGAGACCCAGTACTTC
TRBJ2-5 NA TRBV5-1 NA CASSLTADQETQYF TGCGCCAGCAGCTTGACAGCGGACCAAGAGACCCAGTACTTC
TRBJ2-6 TRBD2 TRBV5-1 NA CASSLGPITSGVPSGANVLTF TGCGCCAGCAGCTTGGGGCCCATAACTAGCGGGGTGCCCTCTGGGGCCAACGTCCTGACTTTC
TRBJ2-2 NA TRBV6-5 NA CASSYSPETIIGELFF TGTGCCAGCAGTTACTCACCAGAGACTATAATCGGGGAGCTGTTTTTT
TRBJ1-2 TRBD1 TRBV5-4 NA CASRPPQGANYGYTF TGTGCCAGCAGACCACCACAGGGGGCTAACTATGGCTACACCTTC
TRBJ2-7 TRBD2 TRBV5-6 NA CASSRPGGEQYF TGTGCCAGCAGCAGGCCGGGGGGCGAGCAGTACTTC
TRBJ1-2 NA TRBV7-9 NA CASSRGGDGGDRYTF TGTGCCAGCAGTCGCGGGGGGGACGGCGGTGATCGCTACACCTTC
TRBJ2-7 TRBD2 TRBV10-2 NA CASSGGYSYEQYF TGCGCCAGCAGCGGGGGGTACTCCTACGAGCAGTACTTC
TRBJ2-6 NA TRBV19 NA CASSIGSSGANVLTF TGTGCCAGTAGTATCGGCAGCTCTGGGGCCAACGTCCTGACTTTC
TRBJ1-4 TRBD1 TRBV18 NA CASQGDRGGEKLFF TGTGCCAGCCAAGGAGACAGGGGAGGAGAAAAACTGTTTTTT
TRBJ2-7 NA TRBV11-2 NA CASSLGGATYEQYF TGTGCCAGCAGCTTAGGTGGGGCAACCTACGAGCAGTACTTC
TRBJ1-2 NA TRBV9 NA CASGRPGTASNYGYTF TGTGCCAGCGGTCGACCCGGGACGGCGTCTAACTATGGCTACACCTTC
TRBJ1-3 TRBD1 TRBV19 NA CASSIRGQGMGNTIYF TGTGCCAGTAGTATCCGAGGACAGGGGATGGGAAACACCATATATTTT
TRBJ1-1 NA TRBV10-3 NA CAITAGLNTEAFF TGTGCCATAACCGCGGGGCTGAACACTGAAGCTTTCTTT
TRBJ1-2 NA TRBV7-2 once CASSLDGSYGYTF TGTGCCAGCAGCTTAGACGGCAGCTATGGCTACACCTTC
TRBJ1-2 TRBD1 TRBV15 once CATSRAGTGNYGYTF TGTGCCACCAGCAGAGCCGGGACAGGGAACTATGGCTACACCTTC
TRBJ2-1 NA TRBV9 NA CASSVGGLDGAYEQFF TGTGCCAGCAGCGTAGGAGGGCTAGATGGTGCGTATGAGCAGTTCTTC
TRBJ2-7 NA TRBV6-5 NA CASSYGGFSYEQYF TGTGCCAGCAGTTATGGGGGGTTCTCCTACGAGCAGTACTTC
TRBJ2-2 TRBD2 TRBV5-1 NA CASRSSGGLTHGELFF TGCGCCAGCAGGTCTAGCGGGGGACTAACACACGGGGAGCTGTTTTTT
TRBJ1-4 NA TRBV4-3 NA CASSRGANEKLFF TGCGCCAGCAGCCGGGGAGCTAATGAAAAACTGTTTTTT
TRBJ2-5 NA TRBV7-2 NA CASSLVRGQETQYF TGTGCCAGCAGCTTAGTTCGGGGCCAAGAGACCCAGTACTTC
TRBJ1-2 NA TRBV18 NA CASSLQEGIYGYTF TGTGCCAGCTCCCTACAAGAGGGGATCTATGGCTACACCTTC
TRBJ2-3 NA TRBV7-3 NA CASSLGLKQYF TGTGCCAGCAGCTTAGGTCTGAAGCAGTATTTT
TRBJ2-5 TRBD1 TRBV6-5 NA CASNRVGQGKETQYF TGTGCCAGCAATAGAGTGGGACAGGGGAAAGAGACCCAGTACTTC
TRBJ2-1 NA TRBV12-1 once CASSSGPRCEQFF TGTGCCAGCAGCTCGGGACCCCGCTGTGAGCAGTTCTTC
TRBJ2-7 NA TRBV4-3 NA CASSQDLPDGRAF TGCGCCAGCAGCCAAGACTTACCTGATGGAAGGGCCTTC